This T cell receptor (beta chain) was recorded in a study of T cell repertoires in ileal Crohn's disease. At the level of the study: All patients had surgery for stricturing (about 60%) or penetrating (around 39%) disease. Study outcomes and limitations: Clonal expansions were more frequent in active smokers than non-smokers at surgery.

On this clone: Its specificity is not known.

V gave up 5 bases and J gave up 5 bases; unmatched junction bases: 8. From germline, CDR1 is SGHTA and CDR2 FQGTGA. The CDR3 runs 17 residues. The protocol was immunoSEQ multiplex PCR, while the TCRdb copy is restricted to in-frame clones and leaves out a portion. The profile shows 4,000 or so clones, 75% to 85% of them singletons. Time point reported: neoterminal ileum biopsy at postoperative endoscopy, about 6 months after surgery. The source is an adult with Crohn's disease. Input material: ileal tissue. The chain is built from TRBV7-3 and TRBJ2-2; TRBD2 matches 13 bases. Here the CDR3 reads CASSKTSGGARTGELFF. The DNA for the CDR3 is TGTGCCAGCAGCAAAACTAGCGGGGGGGCTAGGACCGGGGAGCTGTTTTTT.